The 21 T cell receptor beta chains given below trace back to one sample, sequenced in a study of blood T cell repertoires in COVID-19 (dated by TCRdb to 2020 to 2022). Libraries were built with the immunoSEQ multiplex PCR assay. Imported from immuneACCESS, the table was reduced by TCRdb to in-frame sequences with V and J called. These copies leave out some clones; in studies compared against another copy, an unresolved V gene accounts for under half, and the cause of the remainder is not known. In this sample the table shows a few hundred thousand clones, around nine tenths of which occur a single time. Approximately 3.3% of the sample comes from the top ten. Sequenced input: peripheral blood. The origin of the receptors is a man younger than 35 with active or convalescent COVID-19.

CDR3 bases: TGTGCCATCAGTCGACAGGACTATGGCTACACCTTC. As protein: CAISRQDYGYTF. The V and J genes are TRBV10-3 and TRBJ1-2; tentative D call: TRBD1 (6 bases). V was pared by 5 bases and J by 3 bases, with 7 bases between. The CDR3 length is 12 residues. Germline V CDR1 and CDR2: ENHRY, SYGVKD.

There are a few counts of this clone. The chain carries TRBV29-1 and TRBJ1-2, with 9 positions matching TRBD1. V lost 7 bases to trimming and J lost 8 bases; unmatched junction nucleotides: 11. Germline CDR1 and CDR2: SQVTM and ANQGSEA. The CDR3 is 13 residues long. CDR3: CSGGMGQGPGYTF. CDR3 DNA: TGCAGCGGGGGAATGGGACAGGGACCCGGCTACACCTTC. The full variable domain, rest sourced from reference TRBV29-1 and TRBJ1-2, is SAVISQKPSRDICQRGTSLTIQCQVDSQVTMMFWYRQQPGQSLTLIATANQGSEATYESGFVIDKFPISRPNLTFSTLTVSNMSPEDSSIYLCSGGMGQGPGYTFGSGTRLTVV.

This chain uses TRBV7-9 with TRBJ1-2; no firm D call. The CDR3 runs to 16 residues. Germline loops: CDR1 SEHNR, CDR2 FQNEAQ (reference sequence). V was pared by 5 bases and J by 7 bases, with 23 bases between. CDR3 loop: CASSITGIPDLLGYTF. CDR3 DNA: TGTGCCAGCAGCATCACGGGAATTCCCGACTTACTTGGCTACACCTTC.

This chain links TRBV18 with TRBJ2-1, with D maybe TRBD1 (6 bases). The CDR3 loop spans 13 amino acids. CDR1 is KGHSH, CDR2 LQKENI, per germline. Between the trimmed V and J ends, which lost 5 bases and 6 bases, there was a span of 11 bases. The CDR3 here is CASSSSQGNEQFF. For the CDR3, the DNA is TGTGCCAGCTCATCTTCACAGGGCAATGAGCAGTTCTTC.

The chain carries TRBV5-1 and TRBJ1-1; D is unresolved. Trimming took 1 base from V and 1 from J, leaving 5 bases between them. The CDR3 runs 13 residues. Looked up from germline, CDR1 is SGHRS and CDR2 is YFSETQ. CDR3 DNA sequence: TGCGCCAGCAGCTTGACAGAGAACACTGAAGCTTTCTTT. This sequence encodes CASSLTENTEAFF.

The gene calls are TRBV7-8 and TRBJ1-5; TRBD1 agrees at 9 bases. This CDR3 spans 18 amino acids. The ends lost 3 bases at V and 5 bases at J; junction bases unmatched: 14. CDR1 is SGHVS and CDR2 is FQNEAQ in the germline V gene. CDR3 residues: CASSFNPKTGGDHQPQHF. CDR3 in DNA: TGTGCCAGCAGCTTCAACCCCAAAACAGGGGGCGATCATCAGCCCCAGCATTTT.

V is TRBV7-9 and J is TRBJ1-2; TRBD1 is a possible D gene (5 bases). V was trimmed by 3 bases and J by 5 bases, leaving 10 bases between them. Germline loops: CDR1 SEHNR, CDR2 FQNEAQ (reference sequence). The CDR3 runs 13 residues. CDR3 DNA: TGTGCCAGCAGCTTGGACAAGGAGTATGGCTACACCTTC. Protein: CASSLDKEYGYTF.

The V and J genes are TRBV20-1 and TRBJ2-3; TRBD1 agrees at 8 bases. CDR3 size: 16 residues. The ends lost 3 bases at V and 6 bases at J; junction bases unmatched: 14. The germline V gene encodes CDR1 DFQATT and CDR2 SNEGSKA (reference sequence). The CDR3 spells CSASTPTGEWGDTQYF. For the CDR3, the DNA is TGCAGTGCTAGTACCCCGACAGGGGAGTGGGGTGATACGCAGTATTTT.

The rearrangement joins TRBV28 to TRBJ2-7; perhaps TRBD1 as D (6 bases). Germline values: CDR1 MDHEN, CDR2 SYDVKM. This CDR3 is built from 14 residues. The V and J ends lost 5 bases and 2 bases respectively, with 13 bases between them. The DNA for the CDR3 is TGTGCCAGCAGTCCCGACAGGCCGCCCTACGAGCAGTACTTC. This codes for CASSPDRPPYEQYF.

The gene calls are TRBV5-1 and TRBJ2-2, with 7 positions matching TRBD1. CDR1 is SGHRS and CDR2 is YFSETQ in the germline V gene. This CDR3 comprises 16 residues. With 4 bases clipped from V and 5 bases from J, the junction kept 11 bases outside the gene matches. The CDR3 here is CASSDTGVVRTGELFF. CDR3 sequence (DNA): TGCGCCAGCAGCGATACAGGGGTTGTTAGGACCGGGGAGCTGTTTTTT.

This chain links TRBV5-8 with TRBJ1-3; D not certain. Germline loops: CDR1 SGHTS, CDR2 YDEGEE. Trimming removed 0 bases from V and 7 bases from J, with 5 bases in between. CDR3 size: 12 residues. CDR3 in amino acids: CASSLAPNTIYF. The CDR3 bases are TGTGCCAGCAGCTTGGCTCCTAACACCATATATTTT.

The J gene is TRBJ1-6, the V gene TRBV10-3; maybe TRBD1 (5 bases). Germline values: CDR1 ENHRY, CDR2 SYGVKD. The V gene lost 10 bases and the J gene lost 10 bases, with 17 bases spanning the gap. The CDR3 covers 13 residues. The CDR3 region is CATYRGSTSPLHF. The CDR3 DNA sequence: TGTGCCACCTACCGGGGGAGCACGTCACCCCTCCACTTT.

The chain employs TRBV27 and TRBJ2-3, with TRBD2 as a possible D gene (6 bases). The CDR3 loop spans 16 amino acids. V dropped 5 bases and J dropped 4 bases, with 19 bases sitting between them. In germline, CDR1 is MNHEY, CDR2 SMNVEV (reference sequence). The CDR3 bases are TGTGCCAGCAGTGGATATGGAGGGAGCCAGGCAGATACGCAGTATTTT. Its translation: CASSGYGGSQADTQYF.

This clone has a handful of counts. This CDR3 is also generated by other DNA sequences in the sample. The CDR3 sequence is CAIRGQPMNTEAFF. The DNA of the CDR3 is TGTGCCATCAGGGGACAGCCGATGAACACTGAAGCTTTCTTT. The V gene is TRBV10-3, the J gene TRBJ1-1; 7 bases match TRBD1. Trimming took 6 bases from V and 0 from J; bases not matched to a gene: 4. The CDR3 runs 14 residues. Germline V CDR1 and CDR2: ENHRY, SYGVKD.

This sequence joins TRBV27 and TRBJ1-1, with a tentative D call TRBD1 (6 bases). CDR3 size: 14 residues. Germline V gene data show CDR1 as MNHEY and CDR2 as SMNVEV (reference sequence). The V gene lost 7 bases and the J gene lost 10 bases, with 22 bases spanning the gap. CDR3 region: CASINPGHRGGAFF. CDR3 nucleotide sequence: TGTGCCAGCATTAATCCGGGACACCGAGGTGGAGCTTTCTTT.

This clone was seen just once. This sequence joins TRBV27 and TRBJ2-3; a possible D gene is TRBD2 (5 bases). The CDR3 runs 16 residues. Germline CDR1 reads MNHEY; CDR2 reads SMNVEV (reference sequence). Deletions cut 6 bases from V and 0 bases from J, with 16 bases between. CDR3: CASSHEKRSSTDTQYF. The CDR3 DNA reads TGTGCCAGCAGCCACGAGAAGCGGAGTAGCACAGATACGCAGTATTTT.

V gene TRBV7-9 combines with J gene TRBJ2-5, with TRBD1 identical over 8 bases. Germline CDR1 reads SEHNR; CDR2 reads FQNEAQ (reference sequence). Trimming cost V 5 bases and J 5 bases; bases outside gene matches: 7. The CDR3 has 14 residues. In DNA, the CDR3 is TGTGCCAGCAGCCCTCGACAGGGGTTGGAGACCCAGTACTTC. As protein: CASSPRQGLETQYF. Full variable domain (missing parts from reference TRBV7-9 and TRBJ2-5): DTGVSQNPRHKITKRGQNVTFRCDPISEHNRLYWYRQTLGQGPEFLTYFQNEAQLEKSRLLSDRFSAERPKGSFSTLEIQRTEQGDSAMYLCASSPRQGLETQYFGPGTRLLVL.

The genes are TRBV5-1 and TRBJ1-3; maybe TRBD1 (6 bases). The CDR3 consists of 13 residues. Germline V gives CDR1 SGHRS, CDR2 YFSETQ. Trimming shortened V by 2 bases and J by 4 bases, and 7 bases separated the two germline ends. CDR3 loop: CASSFQGGNTIYF. The CDR3 nucleotides read TGCGCCAGCAGCTTCCAGGGGGGAAACACCATATATTTT.

The CDR3 nucleotides are TGTGCCTGGAGTTTACAGTTCGGTAATCAGCCCCAGCATTTT. It codes for CAWSLQFGNQPQHF. The chain couples TRBV30 to TRBJ1-5; D not certain. The germline gives CDR1 GTSNPN, CDR2 SVGIG (reference sequence). V lost 2 bases and J lost 4, with 12 bases in between. This CDR3 has 14 amino acids.

This clone showed up just once. This chain links TRBV7-9 with TRBJ1-1; tentatively, D is TRBD1 (5 bases). V dropped 1 base and J dropped 2 bases, with 8 bases sitting between them. This CDR3 is built from 14 residues. Germline V gene data show CDR1 as SEHNR and CDR2 as FQNEAQ (reference sequence). The CDR3 nucleotides are TGTGCCAGCAGCTTAGAGACAGCTAACACTGAAGCTTTCTTT. It specifies CASSLETANTEAFF.

The V and J genes are TRBV19 and TRBJ1-5; 7 bases map to TRBD1. CDR1 and CDR2 (germline): LNHDA, SQIVND (reference sequence). Losses at the gene ends were 7 bases for V and 2 bases for J; bases not matched to a gene: 5. This CDR3 is 14 amino acids long. The CDR3 DNA is TGTGCCAGTATTAACAGGGGAGGCAATCAGCCCCAGCATTTT. Translated, it gives CASINRGGNQPQHF. The full variable domain, completed using reference TRBV19 and TRBJ1-5, is DGGITQSPKYLFRKEGQNVTLSCEQNLNHDAMYWYRQDPGQGLRLIYYSQIVNDFQKGDIAEGYSVSREKKESFPLTVTSAQKNPTAFYLCASINRGGNQPQHFGDGTRLSIL.